This TCR beta chain was retrieved from a study of glioma-infiltrating T cells. The study's findings and limits: Tissue-blood divergence was below expectation in non-neoplastic patients, above in gliomas. Tissue and blood shared very few CDR3 sequences.

CDR1 and CDR2 (germline): SGHTA, FQGNSA. Trimming stripped 2 bases from V and 3 bases from J, with 9 bases between. The CDR3 runs 14 residues. TCR alpha and beta CDR3 regions were amplified from RNA using iRepertoire nested multiplex PCR. Input was about 100-450 ng of tissue mRNA or PBMC total RNA. Each CDR3 protein is one row after TCRdb ran MiXCR on the multiplex PCR reads. The repertoire includes around 190,000 distinct CDR3 sequences, over 25% of them detected once, and around 21% sits in the top ten. This clonotype was detected many times. The antigen is not known. V gene TRBV7-2 combines with J gene TRBJ2-3; D unclear. The sequence was collected from a human donor with low-grade glioma or glioblastoma, undergoing nonglioma brain surgery, or in good health (not recorded which). The source material was glioma tissue, nonneoplastic brain tissue, or PBMCs (not recorded which). The CDR3 DNA follows: TGTGCCAGCAGCTTAAGCCCCAGGACAGATACGCAGTATTTT. It translates to CASSLSPRTDTQYF.